This entry lists 24 T cell receptor beta chains sequenced from one sample in a study of OX40 agonist ivuxolimab in advanced cancers. Profiling relied on immunoSEQ multiplex PCR, and the TCRdb table lists in-frame clones only, not all of them. The data hold more than 75,000 clones, with more than 75% observed a single time. The sample here was CD4+ or CD8+ T cells sorted from blood, taken in a trial of the OX40 agonist ivuxolimab. The receptors shown here come from an adult with an advanced solid tumor such as melanoma, head and neck, liver or kidney cancer.

The chain uses TRBV5-1 and TRBJ2-3, with TRBD2 matching over 9 bases. This CDR3 spans 17 amino acids. Germline assignment: CDR1 SGHRS and CDR2 YFSETQ. V gave up 0 bases and J gave up 0 bases; unmatched junction bases: 5. The CDR3 DNA reads as TGCGCCAGCAGCTTGGCACCTAGCGGGGTCAGCACAGATACGCAGTATTTT. Protein sequence: CASSLAPSGVSTDTQYF.

This sequence joins TRBV28 and TRBJ2-3; D might be TRBD2 (6 bases). This CDR3 is built from 16 residues. V dropped 5 bases and J dropped 1 base, with 16 bases sitting between them. The germline V gene has CDR1 MDHEN and CDR2 SYDVKM. For the CDR3, the DNA is TGTGCCAGCAGTCCCGACGCCGGGACTCGCACAGATACGCAGTATTTT. Translation gives CASSPDAGTRTDTQYF.

The chain combines TRBV6-1 with TRBJ2-2, with TRBD2 matching over 15 bases. The CDR3 has 16 residues. With V trimmed by 4 bases and J by 6 bases, 3 bases remained unmatched. The V gene's germline CDR1 is MNHNS and CDR2 SASEGT. The CDR3 is CASSGGLAGGPGELFF. CDR3 nucleotides: TGTGCCAGCAGTGGCGGACTAGCGGGAGGGCCCGGGGAGCTGTTTTTT.

Comment on this clone: Other DNA sequences from this sample encode an identical CDR3 as well. The V call is TRBV20-1, the J call TRBJ2-3; D is uncertain. The germline CDR1 and CDR2 sequences are DFQATT and SNEGSKA (reference sequence). V shed 3 bases and J shed 6 bases, with 4 bases lying between them. The CDR3 contains 10 residues. The CDR3 nucleotides read TGCAGTGCTAGGCGTGATACGCAGTATTTT. It encodes CSARRDTQYF.

This chain uses TRBV29-1 with TRBJ2-2; tentatively, D is TRBD2 (6 bases). Per germline, CDR1 SQVTM and CDR2 ANQGSEA. This CDR3 region has 12 residues. CDR3 nucleotides: TGCGGTGCGGGGAAGTTCACCGGGGAGCTGTTTTTT. Translation gives CGAGKFTGELFF.

The rearrangement joins TRBV19 to TRBJ1-5; D gene uncertain. V was clipped by 6 bases and J by 7 bases, with 10 bases between them. The germline gives CDR1 LNHDA, CDR2 SQIVND (reference sequence). This CDR3 is 12 amino acids long. The CDR3 protein is CASRKGGQPQHF. The CDR3, as DNA: TGTGCCAGTAGAAAGGGCGGCCAGCCCCAGCATTTT.

A single count supports this clone. The genes are TRBV10-3 and TRBJ1-1, with D possibly TRBD1 on 5 matching bases. Germline V gene lookup returns CDR1 ENHRY and CDR2 SYGVKD. Trimming cost V 2 bases and J 1 base, with 5 bases left between them. The CDR3 consists of 13 residues. DNA for the CDR3: TGTGCCATCAGTGAGCAGGGGAACACTGAAGCTTTCTTT. This codes for CAISEQGNTEAFF.

The chain joins TRBV4-2 to TRBJ1-5; maybe TRBD1 (6 bases). From germline, CDR1 is LGHNA and CDR2 YNFKEQ. Trimming took off 4 bases at V and 0 bases at J, with 13 bases between the two ends. This CDR3 has 16 amino acids. The CDR3 loop is CASSPGGGDSNQPQHF. The CDR3 DNA reads as TGTGCCAGCAGCCCTGGGGGCGGAGATAGCAATCAGCCCCAGCATTTT.

V usage is TRBV29-1 and J usage is TRBJ2-7; TRBD1 matches at 9 bases. Germline CDR1 SQVTM, CDR2 ANQGSEA. The J segment lost 3 bases and the V segment lost 2 bases, leaving 5 bases of the junction unmatched. The CDR3 runs 14 residues. CDR3 sequence reads: CSVEMDRGYYEQYF. The CDR3 DNA sequence: TGCAGCGTTGAAATGGACAGGGGATACTACGAGCAGTACTTC.

The V gene is TRBV5-1, the J gene TRBJ2-3; 7 bases fit TRBD1. The CDR3 totals 13 residues. The V gene end was trimmed by 4 bases and the J gene end by 6 bases; junction bases not matched to a gene: 5. Germline V gene sequence: CDR1 SGHRS, CDR2 YFSETQ. DNA of the CDR3: TGCGCCAGCAGCCCTGACAGGGCGGATACGCAGTATTTT. Translating gives CASSPDRADTQYF.

This rearrangement joins TRBV7-9 to TRBJ1-4; D gene ambiguous. CDR1 is SEHNR, CDR2 FQNEAQ, per germline (reference sequence). V dropped 7 bases and J dropped 8 bases, with 14 bases sitting between them. The CDR3 is 13 residues long. The CDR3 nucleotides read TGTGCCAGCAAGGCGGGATTGGGGGAAAAACTGTTTTTT. Residues: CASKAGLGEKLFF.

The V and J genes are TRBV18 and TRBJ1-1; D is undetermined. The CDR3 spans 11 residues. Germline lookup yields CDR1 KGHSH and CDR2 LQKENI. V was trimmed by 4 bases and J by 6 bases, leaving 6 bases between them. The chain's CDR3 is CASSQGAEAFF. In nucleotides, the CDR3 is TGTGCCAGCTCACAGGGCGCTGAAGCTTTCTTT.

The CDR3 DNA follows: TGTGCCAGCAGCCCCCAGGTTGGAGATACGCAGTATTTT. Its translation: CASSPQVGDTQYF. The chain couples TRBV9 to TRBJ2-3; no definite D call. Trimming left V 4 bases short and J 5 bases short, with 11 bases between. Germline loops: CDR1 SGDLS, CDR2 YYNGEE. This CDR3 has 13 amino acids.

CDR3 residues: CASSLGDLAKNIQYF. The CDR3 DNA sequence: TGCGCCAGCAGCTTAGGGGACCTAGCCAAAAACATTCAGTACTTC. This chain uses TRBV5-1 with TRBJ2-4; D is perhaps TRBD1 or TRBD2 (5 bases each). The CDR3 is 15 residues long. The ends were cut back, 2 bases at V and 0 bases at J, with 9 bases in the middle. CDR1 and CDR2 (germline): SGHRS, YFSETQ.

This chain uses TRBV28 with TRBJ1-5; D is unclear. The CDR3 runs 10 residues. CDR1 is MDHEN, CDR2 SYDVKM, per germline. Trimming took off 9 bases at V and 7 bases at J, with 7 bases between the two ends. DNA of the CDR3: TGTGCCAGTGACACCCAGCCCCAGCATTTT. Translated: CASDTQPQHF.

The CDR3 DNA sequence: TGCAGTGCTGCCCGGGACCGGCAGTACTTC. Its translation: CSAARDRQYF. The chain carries TRBV20-1 and TRBJ2-7; tentatively, D is TRBD1 or TRBD2 (5 bases each). The CDR3 totals 10 residues. Trimming left V 5 bases short and J 9 bases short, with 11 bases between. Per germline, CDR1 DFQATT and CDR2 SNEGSKA (reference sequence).

The chain uses TRBV6-5 and TRBJ1-1; no definite D call. V was pared by 0 bases and J by 3 bases, with 11 bases between. This CDR3 comprises 15 residues. Germline-derived CDR1 and CDR2 are MNHEY and SVGAGI. The CDR3 DNA is TGTGCCAGCAGTTACTCGAGTCGGAGGGACACTGAAGCTTTCTTT. Protein: CASSYSSRRDTEAFF.

The chain carries TRBV11-2 and TRBJ1-1, with D hard to call. Trimming pared 3 bases from V and 11 bases from J, leaving 7 bases between. CDR1 is SGHAT, CDR2 FQNNGV, per germline. This CDR3 has 10 residues. Written as DNA, the CDR3 is TGTGCCAGCAGCTTGGTACGGGCTTTCTTT. This encodes CASSLVRAFF.

This clone was seen a single time. In the same sample, other DNA sequences code for this CDR3. The chain employs TRBV5-5 and TRBJ1-1; no firm D call. Germline V gives CDR1 SGHKS, CDR2 YYEKEE (reference sequence). V lost 0 bases and J 1 base, leaving 7 bases between the germline ends. This CDR3 spans 14 amino acids. DNA of the CDR3: TGTGCCAGCAGCTTGGCCGGGCAGAACACTGAAGCTTTCTTT. Its translation: CASSLAGQNTEAFF.

This sequence joins TRBV2 and TRBJ2-7; 10 nucleotides agree with TRBD2. The CDR3 contains 15 residues. Germline loops: CDR1 SNHLY, CDR2 FYNNEI. After removal of 6 bases from V and 7 bases from J, the junction contained 12 bases not matched to a gene. The CDR3 region has the DNA TGTGCCAGCAGCGAGGAAGCGGGAGGGCTTGGGGAGCAGTACTTC. This encodes CASSEEAGGLGEQYF.

This chain joins TRBV5-4 and TRBJ2-7; D may be TRBD1 (6 bases). The CDR3 length is 15 residues. Trimming left V 4 bases short and J 0 bases short, with 14 bases between. Germline values: CDR1 SGHNT, CDR2 YYREEE (reference sequence). CDR3 bases: TGTGCCAGCAGCCCAGGGGCAGGGTACTCCTACGAGCAGTACTTC. This translates into CASSPGAGYSYEQYF. The full variable domain, with the rest looked up from reference TRBV5-4 and TRBJ2-7, is ETGVTQSPTHLIKTRGQQVTLRCSSQSGHNTVSWYQQALGQGPQFIFQYYREEENGRGNFPPRFSGLQFPNYSSELNVNALELDDSALYLCASSPGAGYSYEQYFGPGTRLTVT.

The chain has TRBV10-3 and TRBJ2-3; the match to TRBD2 covers 11 bases. The CDR3 loop spans 15 amino acids. Germline V gene sequence: CDR1 ENHRY, CDR2 SYGVKD. With 6 bases clipped from V and 6 bases from J, the junction kept 8 bases outside the gene matches. The DNA of the CDR3 is TGTGCCATCAGCACGACTAGCGGGGCCTGGGATACGCAGTATTTT. Its protein product is CAISTTSGAWDTQYF.

This clone was observed a few times. The J gene is TRBJ1-1, the V gene TRBV11-2; TRBD1 might be the D (5 bases). CDR3 length: 15 amino acids. The germline CDR1 and CDR2 sequences are SGHAT and FQNNGV. V was shortened by 5 bases and J by 1 base, with 14 bases between the two germline ends. The CDR3 DNA follows: TGTGCCAGCAGCCCCATAATCGGGGGGAACACTGAAGCTTTCTTT. Translation gives CASSPIIGGNTEAFF.

The J gene is TRBJ2-3, the V gene TRBV10-1, with 10 bases identical to TRBD2. The V segment lost 2 bases and the J segment 2 bases; nucleotides outside the gene matches: 7. This CDR3 has 17 amino acids. Germline CDR1 WNHNN, CDR2 SYGVQD (reference sequence). CDR3 sequence: CASSETQGLASTDTQYF. In nucleotides, the CDR3 is TGCGCCAGCAGTGAGACACAGGGACTAGCGTCCACAGATACGCAGTATTTT.